These 13 T cell receptor beta chains originate from one sample sequenced in a study of blood T cell repertoires in COVID-19 (TCRdb year 2020). Library prep was done by the immunoSEQ multiplex PCR assay. TCRdb retrieved this table from immuneACCESS and kept in-frame rearrangements only. Not all clones are present; in checked studies, unresolved V genes account for under half, and no reason is known for the remainder. This sample gives 70,000 or so clones in total; over 70% of them show up just once. Together, the top ten hold approximately 34% of the sample. Sequencing input: peripheral blood. All receptors come from a woman in her 70s with acute or convalescent COVID-19.

This rearrangement joins TRBV27 to TRBJ2-1; 8 bases are a match to TRBD2. Germline CDR1 is MNHEY and CDR2 is SMNVEV (reference sequence). CDR3 size: 13 residues. J gave up 8 bases and V 7 bases, and 7 bases lay outside the gene matches. The CDR3 sequence: CASTSRGGYEQFF. CDR3 coding DNA: TGTGCCAGCACCTCCCGGGGGGGCTATGAGCAGTTCTTC.

The chain links TRBV27 to TRBJ1-5; D gene unclear. The CDR3 is 15 residues long. The ends were cut back, 5 bases at V and 4 bases at J, with 15 bases in the middle. Germline-derived CDR1 and CDR2 are MNHEY and SMNVEV (reference sequence). The DNA of the CDR3 is TGTGCCAGCAGTCTAGCTGGCTTTCTTAATCAGCCCCAGCATTTT. This encodes CASSLAGFLNQPQHF.

The chain carries TRBV10-3 and TRBJ1-1; D is unclear. Deletions cut 3 bases from V and 8 bases from J, with 10 bases between. The CDR3 contains 12 residues. CDR1 and CDR2 (germline): ENHRY, SYGVKD. This CDR3 is CAISELTVEAFF. The CDR3 DNA sequence: TGTGCCATCAGTGAATTAACAGTCGAAGCTTTCTTT.

CDR3 sequence: CASSQGGEAFF. The CDR3, as DNA: TGTGCCAGCAGTCAAGGCGGTGAAGCTTTCTTT. The rearrangement links TRBV12-3 or TRBV12-4 to TRBJ1-1; D is unclear. CDR3 length: 11 residues. V lost 5 bases and J 7 bases, leaving 8 bases between the germline ends.

The rearrangement uses TRBV10-3 and TRBJ1-2; 7 positions agree with TRBD1. This CDR3 has 17 residues. The V segment lost 0 bases and the J segment 2 bases; nucleotides outside the gene matches: 9. Germline-derived CDR1 and CDR2 are ENHRY and SYGVKD. CDR3 loop: CAISESFNGRGNYGYTF. The CDR3 coding sequence is TGTGCCATCAGTGAGTCATTCAATGGCAGGGGGAACTATGGCTACACCTTC.

This chain joins TRBV9 and TRBJ2-3, with 7 bases that match TRBD2. Germline lookup yields CDR1 SGDLS and CDR2 YYNGEE. This CDR3 is built from 15 residues. V trimming: 0 bases; J trimming: 8 bases; junction bases outside the gene matches: 9. This chain's CDR3 is CASSVEISGWVTQYF. For the CDR3, the DNA is TGTGCCAGCAGCGTAGAAATTAGCGGGTGGGTTACGCAGTATTTT.

This clone has a single count. This chain links TRBV2 with TRBJ1-1; no firm D call. This CDR3 contains 14 residues. Trimming removed 0 bases from V and 8 bases from J, with 13 bases in between. The germline CDR1 and CDR2 sequences are SNHLY and FYNNEI. The CDR3 DNA follows: TGTGCCAGCAGTGAAGCGCTTCAAGGGAGGGAAGCTTTCTTT. This encodes CASSEALQGREAFF.

The CDR3 here is CASATQNRVLNTEAFF. The CDR3 coding sequence is TGTGCTAGTGCCACGCAAAACAGGGTTCTGAACACTGAAGCTTTCTTT. V and J are TRBV12-5 and TRBJ1-1, with D perhaps TRBD1 (6 bases). Germline V gene lookup returns CDR1 LGHNT and CDR2 FRNRAP. The V end lost 7 bases, the J end lost 0 bases, and 18 bases lay between the germline ends. This CDR3 is built from 16 residues.

This CDR3 is CASSPGTGHREKLFF. CDR3 coding DNA: TGTGCCAGCAGCCCTGGGACAGGCCATCGGGAAAAACTGTTTTTT. V usage is TRBV13 and J usage is TRBJ1-4, with 8 bases aligning to TRBD1. Germline V lookup: CDR1 PRHDT, CDR2 FYEKMQ (reference sequence). The CDR3 consists of 15 residues. J lost 8 bases, V lost 5 bases, and 10 bases had no gene match.

The CDR3 coding sequence is TGTGCCACCAGCAGAGACTCTCGGGGGGGCCATGTCGAGCAGTACTTC. Amino acid sequence: CATSRDSRGGHVEQYF. The V and J genes are TRBV15 and TRBJ2-7, with 8 bases that match TRBD2. Germline trimming cut 0 bases from V and 6 bases from J; bases unmatched to any gene: 10. The germline V gene has CDR1 LNHNV and CDR2 YYDKDF (reference sequence). This CDR3 has 16 residues.

The V and J genes are TRBV6-4 and TRBJ1-2; 8 bases map to TRBD1. CDR3 length equals 14 residues. The V gene end was trimmed by 4 bases and the J gene end by 7 bases; junction bases not matched to a gene: 8. Germline lookup yields CDR1 MRHNA and CDR2 SNTAGT. CDR3 region: CASSVGPGGSGYTF. The DNA for the CDR3 is TGTGCCAGCAGTGTGGGTCCAGGGGGCAGTGGCTACACCTTC.

This clone was seen a few times. The V gene is TRBV2, the J gene TRBJ2-7; 9 nucleotides agree with TRBD1. This CDR3 spans 15 amino acids. Unmatched junction bases numbered 5, after V lost 2 bases and J lost 3 bases. CDR1 is SNHLY and CDR2 is FYNNEI in the germline V gene. DNA of the CDR3: TGTGCCAGCAGTGAATCGGCGGACAGGGGCTACGAGCAGTACTTC. Its protein product is CASSESADRGYEQYF.

This chain links TRBV28 with TRBJ1-5; no clear D gene. V was trimmed by 6 bases and J by 9 bases, leaving 15 bases between them. CDR1 is MDHEN, CDR2 SYDVKM, per germline. This CDR3 has 13 residues. Here the CDR3 DNA reads TGTGCCAGCAGCTCCGGGTTCCTAAGGCCCCAGCATTTT. Translated: CASSSGFLRPQHF.